This T cell receptor beta chain was sequenced during a study of identical twins. The sample holds a few counts of this clonotype. TCRdb fed the 5' RACE reads into MiXCR, producing one record per CDR3 protein. Of about 470,000 distinct CDR3 sequences listed, more than 20% are singletons. The CDR3 totals 13 residues. CDR1 DFQATT and CDR2 SNEGSKA come from the germline V gene (reference sequence). V was shortened by 0 bases and J by 10 bases, with 13 bases between the two germline ends. The data also belong to a second study, concerning T cells expressing NK-cell markers.

Sequenced: CD4+ T cells sorted from blood. This TCR came from a woman younger than 35 in good health. V usage is TRBV20-1 and J usage is TRBJ2-1, with D possibly being TRBD1 (5 bases). CDR3 nucleotide sequence: TGCAGTGCTAGAGACAGCCGACAGCAAGAGCAGTTCTTC. It encodes CSARDSRQQEQFF.